The 32 T cell receptor beta chains below come from one sample, sequenced in a study of T-cell reconstitution after alpha-beta-depleted transplantation in children. Preparing the TCRbeta library involved the use of unique molecular identifiers. Each CDR3 protein gets one entry after TCRdb re-called the PCR reads with MiXCR. The sample lists about 980,000 distinct CDR3 sequences, about 29% seen once, with about 28% in the top ten. The sequences come from PBMCs, mostly from graft donor cells, collected 360 days after TCRalphabeta/CD19-depleted stem cell transplant. Source of these receptors: a boy under two years old who had a stem cell transplant for SCID, so the T cells may come from the graft donor.

This clonotype was observed a handful of times. V gene TRBV30 combines with J gene TRBJ2-3, with 10 positions matching TRBD2. J was trimmed by 4 bases and V by 3 bases; bases with no gene match: 19. The CDR3 consists of 19 residues. CDR1 and CDR2 (germline): GTSNPN, SVGIG (reference sequence). Here the CDR3 DNA reads TGTGCCTGGAGGTCCGGGGGGCTAGCGGGGGCAGGTCGGGCAGATACGCAGTATTTT. Encoded protein: CAWRSGGLAGAGRADTQYF.

This clonotype appeared a few times. DNA of the CDR3: TGTGCCAGCAGCGGGACTAGCGGGGGGGCCGGGTACGAGCAGTACTTC. It translates to CASSGTSGGAGYEQYF. The J gene is TRBJ2-7, the V gene TRBV7-2; TRBD2 aligns across 16 bases. The V gene end was trimmed by 5 bases and the J gene end by 4 bases; junction bases not matched to a gene: 5. The germline gives CDR1 SGHTA, CDR2 FQGNSA. This CDR3 contains 16 residues.

The chain is built from TRBV5-1 and TRBJ1-5; possible D gene TRBD1, 5 bases. Looked up from germline, CDR1 is SGHRS and CDR2 is YFSETQ. The CDR3 contains 14 residues. V lost 4 bases, J lost 6 bases, and 14 bases lay in between. The CDR3 DNA is TGCGCCAGCAGCACAGGTGTGGGTATTCAGCCCCAGCATTTT. Protein sequence: CASSTGVGIQPQHF.

Only a few counts were recorded for this clonotype. The V gene is TRBV5-1, the J gene TRBJ1-3; 7 bases align to TRBD1. Looked up from germline, CDR1 is SGHRS and CDR2 is YFSETQ. The CDR3 covers 15 residues. Germline trimming cut 7 bases from V and 0 bases from J; bases unmatched to any gene: 7. This chain's CDR3 is CASRTGDLSGNTIYF. The CDR3 DNA sequence: TGCGCCAGCCGGACAGGCGACCTCTCTGGAAACACCATATATTTT.

The J gene is TRBJ2-5, the V gene TRBV30; TRBD2 aligns across 7 bases. The J segment lost 5 bases and the V segment lost 2 bases, leaving 2 bases of the junction unmatched. This CDR3 is 12 amino acids long. CDR1 and CDR2 from the germline V gene are GTSNPN and SVGIG (reference sequence). As DNA, the CDR3 is TGTGCCTGGAGTTTGGGGGGGGAGACCCAGTACTTC. Encoded protein: CAWSLGGETQYF.

The rearrangement joins TRBV29-1 to TRBJ2-2; TRBD2 is a possible D gene (7 bases). Germline V CDR1 and CDR2: SQVTM, ANQGSEA. V lost 0 bases to trimming and J lost 4 bases, with 12 bases between them. This CDR3 contains 15 residues. CDR3 sequence reads: CSVEDRGARTGELFF. In nucleotides, the CDR3 is TGCAGCGTTGAAGATCGGGGGGCCCGCACCGGGGAGCTGTTTTTT.

This clonotype was counted at least ten times. The genes are TRBV2 and TRBJ1-1; D is ambiguous. The CDR3 covers 16 residues. V was trimmed by 4 bases and J by 0 bases, leaving 15 bases between them. The V gene's germline CDR1 is SNHLY and CDR2 FYNNEI. CDR3: CASSVGQYTMNTEAFF. CDR3 nucleotide sequence: TGTGCCAGCAGTGTAGGGCAGTACACCATGAACACTGAAGCTTTCTTT.

This clonotype was seen more than once but under ten times. The gene calls are TRBV10-3 and TRBJ2-3; TRBD1 agrees at 7 bases. The V gene's germline CDR1 is ENHRY and CDR2 SYGVKD. V gave up 4 bases and J gave up 2 bases; unmatched junction bases: 6. CDR3 length: 15 residues. The CDR3 region is CAISGKGQLTDTQYF. CDR3 sequence (DNA): TGTGCCATCAGTGGGAAGGGACAGCTCACAGATACGCAGTATTTT.

This chain uses TRBV12-3 or TRBV12-4 with TRBJ2-5, with D perhaps matching TRBD1 (6 bases). Trimming stripped 3 bases from V and 4 bases from J, with 12 bases between. The CDR3 consists of 14 residues. The CDR3 DNA reads as TGTGCCAGCAGTTTTCTGGGGGCGGGAGAGACCCAGTACTTC. This gives the protein CASSFLGAGETQYF.

This chain joins TRBV6-1 and TRBJ1-1; a possible D gene is TRBD1 (5 bases). The germline V gene encodes CDR1 MNHNS and CDR2 SASEGT. The CDR3 loop spans 15 amino acids. Trimming cost V 7 bases and J 4 bases, with 19 bases left between them. The chain's CDR3 is CASTWGSGPLTEAFF. The CDR3 DNA reads as TGTGCCAGCACCTGGGGGAGTGGGCCCCTCACTGAAGCTTTCTTT.

CDR3 nucleotide sequence: TGTGCCAGCAGTCCCAGGGTTAGTCAGCCCCAGCATTTT. Amino acid sequence: CASSPRVSQPQHF. This chain uses TRBV12-3 or TRBV12-4 with TRBJ1-5, with a tentative D call TRBD1 (5 bases). CDR3 length: 13 residues. Trimming removed 5 bases from V and 6 bases from J, with 11 bases in between.

This clonotype has a handful of counts. This sequence joins TRBV12-3 or TRBV12-4 and TRBJ1-4; the D gene is possibly TRBD1 (6 bases). CDR3 length: 14 residues. V lost 6 bases and J 4 bases, leaving 12 bases between the germline ends. Here the CDR3 reads CASSPRQVNEKLFF. CDR3 coding DNA: TGTGCCAGCAGCCCTCGACAGGTTAATGAAAAACTGTTTTTT.

This clonotype was seen a handful of times. V is TRBV13 and J is TRBJ1-1, with D possibly matching TRBD1 (6 bases). The CDR3 sequence is 13 residues long. CDR1 is PRHDT and CDR2 is FYEKMQ in the germline V gene (reference sequence). Trimming took 10 bases from V and 5 from J, leaving 17 bases between them. CDR3 nucleotide sequence: TGTGCCACCAACTCCGGGGGGCTGACTGAAGCTTTCTTT. Encoded protein: CATNSGGLTEAFF.

V is TRBV6-2 or TRBV6-3 and J is TRBJ2-7; the D gene is possibly TRBD2 (5 bases). Germline V lookup: CDR1 MNHEY, CDR2 SVGEGT. V lost 8 bases, J lost 5 bases, and 13 bases lay in between. This CDR3 spans 12 amino acids. CDR3 residues: CASRRGINEQYF. CDR3 nucleotide sequence: TGTGCCAGCCGGAGAGGGATTAACGAGCAGTACTTC.

The J gene is TRBJ2-2, the V gene TRBV7-9; D is perhaps TRBD2 (5 bases). V shed 1 base and J shed 4 bases, with 7 bases lying between them. The CDR3 is 14 amino acids. Germline CDR1 and CDR2: SEHNR and FQNEAQ (reference sequence). In DNA, the CDR3 is TGTGCCAGCAGCTTAGTGCGGGTCACCGGGGAGCTGTTTTTT. Residues: CASSLVRVTGELFF. Drawing the rest from reference TRBV7-9 and TRBJ2-2, the complete variable domain is DTGVSQNPRHKITKRGQNVTFRCDPISEHNRLYWYRQTLGQGPEFLTYFQNEAQLEKSRLLSDRFSAERPKGSFSTLEIQRTEQGDSAMYLCASSLVRVTGELFFGEGSRLTVL.

This chain connects TRBV4-3 to TRBJ1-4; 7 nucleotides agree with TRBD1. After removal of 0 bases from V and 7 bases from J, the junction contained 11 bases not matched to a gene. Germline values: CDR1 LGHNA, CDR2 YSLEER. This CDR3 contains 17 residues. CDR3 in DNA: TGCGCCAGCAGCCAAGACCCGGGACAGCCTAGGGGTGAAAAACTGTTTTTT. This gives the protein CASSQDPGQPRGEKLFF.

This clonotype has more than one count but fewer than ten. V usage is TRBV12-3 or TRBV12-4 and J usage is TRBJ2-6; D is perhaps TRBD1 (6 bases). This CDR3 has 16 amino acids. V lost 5 bases and J lost 0, with 11 bases in between. CDR3 amino acids: CASSAYRVSGANVLTF. DNA of the CDR3: TGTGCCAGCAGTGCATACAGGGTCTCTGGGGCCAACGTCCTGACTTTC.

This chain links TRBV19 with TRBJ2-6; the D is unclear. Germline V gives CDR1 LNHDA, CDR2 SQIVND (reference sequence). Trimming stripped 4 bases from V and 0 bases from J, with 10 bases between. The CDR3 totals 16 residues. For the CDR3, the DNA is TGTGCCAGTAGTACGAAGACACCCTCTGGGGCCAACGTCCTGACTTTC. This sequence encodes CASSTKTPSGANVLTF.

This clonotype showed up just a few times. The chain joins TRBV21-1 to TRBJ2-2; TRBD1, the D gene given by the table, was not confirmed from the DNA. TRBV21-1 counts as a pseudogene. The CDR3 covers 18 residues. The CDR3 region has the DNA TGTGCCAGCAGCAAGGAAAATTCCGGGACAACATACACCGGGGAGCTGTTTTTT. Protein product: CASSKENSGTTYTGELFF.

This clonotype was counted between two and nine times. The chain employs TRBV20-1 and TRBJ1-1; no clear D. The CDR3 is 14 amino acids. V lost 0 bases to trimming and J lost 6 bases, with 14 bases between them. CDR1 DFQATT and CDR2 SNEGSKA come from the germline V gene (reference sequence). CDR3 DNA: TGCAGTGCTAGAGATCATGTGGGCTCCGCTGAAGCTTTCTTT. Its translation: CSARDHVGSAEAFF.

The table lists this clonotype with a few counts. The chain has TRBV12-3 or TRBV12-4 and TRBJ1-5; 7 nucleotides agree with TRBD1. The V and J ends lost 3 bases and 2 bases, in that order; junction bases with no gene match: 4. This CDR3 spans 15 amino acids. The CDR3 spells CASSFRQGGNQPQHF. The CDR3 nucleotides read TGTGCCAGCAGTTTTAGACAGGGAGGCAATCAGCCCCAGCATTTT.

The chain couples TRBV7-9 to TRBJ2-5, with D unclear. The V end lost 0 bases, the J end lost 2 bases, and 13 bases lay between the germline ends. The CDR3 extends over 16 amino acids. Germline V gene data show CDR1 as SEHNR and CDR2 as FQNEAQ (reference sequence). The CDR3 DNA reads TGTGCCAGCAGCTTAGCGTTCGGAGACCCACAAGAGACCCAGTACTTC. It is translated as CASSLAFGDPQETQYF.

This clonotype has at least ten counts. The chain employs TRBV12-3 or TRBV12-4 and TRBJ2-7; no clear D gene. There are 13 residues in the CDR3. Between the trimmed V and J ends, which lost 3 bases and 3 bases, there was a span of 9 bases. CDR3 DNA: TGTGCCAGCAGTTTTAGTCTCAGCTACGAGCAGTACTTC. Translating gives CASSFSLSYEQYF.

This clonotype appeared a few times. The J gene is TRBJ2-1, the V gene TRBV5-6; D remains unclear. V lost 6 bases, J lost 2 bases, and 6 bases lay in between. Germline loops: CDR1 SGHDT, CDR2 YYEEEE. CDR3 length: 12 amino acids. The CDR3 loop reads CASTGTYNEQFF. The CDR3 nucleotides are TGTGCCAGCACAGGTACCTACAATGAGCAGTTCTTC.

This clonotype was detected a few times. J is TRBJ2-2 and V is TRBV12-3 or TRBV12-4, with 8 bases fitting TRBD1. This CDR3 comprises 18 residues. J was trimmed by 0 bases and V by 7 bases; bases with no gene match: 13. This CDR3 is CASTPWVGQASNTGELFF. CDR3 bases: TGTGCCAGCACCCCATGGGTGGGACAGGCTTCGAACACCGGGGAGCTGTTTTTT.

This clonotype was found a few times. The chain joins TRBV5-1 to TRBJ1-2; 8 nucleotides match TRBD1. Germline V CDR1 and CDR2: SGHRS, YFSETQ. The CDR3 covers 12 residues. V shed 4 bases and J 8 bases; nucleotides not matched to a gene: 4. The CDR3, as DNA: TGCGCCAGCAGCGGACAGGGAAGGGGCTACACCTTC. This codes for CASSGQGRGYTF.

This clonotype was seen a few times. The chain carries TRBV7-2 and TRBJ2-1, with 7 nucleotides matching TRBD2. The CDR3 runs to 16 residues. The germline V gene encodes CDR1 SGHTA and CDR2 FQGNSA. V lost 1 base and J lost 0; bases outside the gene matches: 3. The CDR3 protein is CASSLVWGGSYNEQFF. In DNA, the CDR3 is TGTGCCAGCAGCTTAGTGTGGGGGGGCTCCTACAATGAGCAGTTCTTC.

This clonotype was observed many times. V usage is TRBV6-5 and J usage is TRBJ2-5, with D unclear. Trimming removed 0 bases from V and 2 bases from J, with 7 bases in between. Germline lookup yields CDR1 MNHEY and CDR2 SVGAGI. The CDR3 has 14 amino acids. In DNA, the CDR3 is TGTGCCAGCAGTTACTCGCTTAAACAAGAGACCCAGTACTTC. Its protein product is CASSYSLKQETQYF.

The V gene is TRBV4-2, the J gene TRBJ2-1; D ambiguous. V was clipped by 1 base and J by 2 bases, with 6 bases between them. Germline CDR1 and CDR2: LGHNA and YNFKEQ. The CDR3 sequence is 14 residues long. For the CDR3, the DNA is TGTGCCAGCAGCCAAGGCGCGCCCTACAATGAGCAGTTCTTC. Its protein is CASSQGAPYNEQFF.

The chain employs TRBV28 and TRBJ1-2; 10 bases are a match to TRBD1. The length of the CDR3 is 19 residues. Germline lookup yields CDR1 MDHEN and CDR2 SYDVKM. Trimming took 5 bases from V and 4 from J; bases not matched to a gene: 19. DNA for the CDR3: TGTGCCAGCAGTCCATACTATCAAGTCGACAGGGGGCATGGCTATGGCTACACCTTC. Translation: CASSPYYQVDRGHGYGYTF.

The chain couples TRBV6-1 to TRBJ2-2, with TRBD1 matching 8 bases. V shed 7 bases and J 1 base; nucleotides not matched to a gene: 5. Germline CDR1 is MNHNS and CDR2 is SASEGT. This CDR3 contains 15 residues. CDR3 sequence reads: CASIGDRGNTGELFF. CDR3 bases: TGTGCCAGCATCGGAGACAGGGGGAACACCGGGGAGCTGTTTTTT.

A few counts support this clonotype. The rearrangement joins TRBV5-1 to TRBJ2-7; D unclear. CDR1 is SGHRS, CDR2 YFSETQ, per germline. V lost 3 bases, J lost 2 bases, and 9 bases lay in between. CDR3 length: 13 amino acids. CDR3 nucleotides: TGCGCCAGCAGCTCGGTCCCCACCTACGAGCAGTACTTC. This gives the protein CASSSVPTYEQYF.